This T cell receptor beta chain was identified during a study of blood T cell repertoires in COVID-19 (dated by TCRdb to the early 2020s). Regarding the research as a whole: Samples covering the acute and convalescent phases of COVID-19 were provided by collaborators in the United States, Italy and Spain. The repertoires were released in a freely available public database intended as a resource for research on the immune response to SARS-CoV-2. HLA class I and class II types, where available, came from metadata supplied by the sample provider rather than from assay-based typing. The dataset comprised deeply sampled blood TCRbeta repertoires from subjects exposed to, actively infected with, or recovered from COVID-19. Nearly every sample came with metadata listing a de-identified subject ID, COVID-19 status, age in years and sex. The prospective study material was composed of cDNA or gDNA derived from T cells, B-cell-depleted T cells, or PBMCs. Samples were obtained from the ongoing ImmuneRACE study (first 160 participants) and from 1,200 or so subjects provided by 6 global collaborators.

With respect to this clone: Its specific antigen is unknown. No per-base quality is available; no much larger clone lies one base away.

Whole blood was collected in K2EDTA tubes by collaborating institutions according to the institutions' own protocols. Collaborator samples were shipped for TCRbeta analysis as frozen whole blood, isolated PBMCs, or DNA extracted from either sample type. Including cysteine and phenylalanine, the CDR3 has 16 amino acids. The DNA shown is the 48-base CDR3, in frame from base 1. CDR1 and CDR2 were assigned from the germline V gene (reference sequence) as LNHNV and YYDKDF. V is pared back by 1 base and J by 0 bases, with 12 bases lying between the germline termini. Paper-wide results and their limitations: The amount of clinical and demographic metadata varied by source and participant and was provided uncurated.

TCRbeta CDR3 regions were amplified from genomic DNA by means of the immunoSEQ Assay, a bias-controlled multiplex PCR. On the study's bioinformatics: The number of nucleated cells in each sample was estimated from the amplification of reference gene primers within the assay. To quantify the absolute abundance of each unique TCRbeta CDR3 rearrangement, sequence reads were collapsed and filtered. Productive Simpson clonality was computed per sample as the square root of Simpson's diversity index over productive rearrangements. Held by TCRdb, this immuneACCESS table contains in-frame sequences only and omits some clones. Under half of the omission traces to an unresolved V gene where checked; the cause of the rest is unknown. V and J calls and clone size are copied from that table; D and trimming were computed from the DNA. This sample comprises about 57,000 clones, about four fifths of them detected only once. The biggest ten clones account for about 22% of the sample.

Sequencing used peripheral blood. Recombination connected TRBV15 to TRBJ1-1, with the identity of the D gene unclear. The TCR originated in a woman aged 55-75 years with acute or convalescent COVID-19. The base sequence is TGTGCCACCAGCAGAGGAGGCGCGGGATTGAACACTGAAGCTTTCTTT. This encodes CATSRGGAGLNTEAFF.